These T cell receptor beta chains were read from a single sample in a study of cytomegalovirus exposure and HLA in healthy donors. Clones were read by immunoSEQ multiplex PCR, and TCRdb kept only the in-frame ones, dropping some. The sample contains 100,000 to 150,000 clones, approximately 80% of which appear only once. Sequencing was performed on PBMCs. These TCRs come from a man aged 25 to 45 in good health and CMV-seropositive. Each CDR3 is given with its conserved first and last residue. A D gene is named only where the DNA matches it firmly. Clone sizes are given selectively: once, few, many, or a class where the clone is expanded.

J gene,clone size,D gene,V gene,CDR3 DNA,CDR3 protein
TRBJ2-2,.,.,TRBV4-2,TGTGCCAGCAGCCAAGTATACCTTGACTTCACCGGGGAGCTGTTTTTT,CASSQVYLDFTGELFF
TRBJ2-5,.,TRBD1,TRBV4-1,TGCGCCAGCAGCTGGGACAGAGTACAAGAGACCCAGTACTTC,CASSWDRVQETQYF
TRBJ1-2,.,.,TRBV5-5,TGTGCCAGCAGCTTAGGACGGACGCCGGGGGGCTACACCTTC,CASSLGRTPGGYTF
TRBJ2-1,.,.,TRBV27,TGTGCCAGCAGTTCGGACTTATCGGGCTACAATGAGCAGTTCTTC,CASSSDLSGYNEQFF
TRBJ1-2,.,.,TRBV7-3,TGTGCCAGCAGCTTACCCCCGTATGGCTACACCTTC,CASSLPPYGYTF
TRBJ1-1,.,.,TRBV15,TGTGCCACCAGCAGAGATGTAGAAACTAAAGCTTTCTTT,CATSRDVETKAFF
TRBJ1-5,.,.,TRBV4-1,TGCGCCAGCAGCCCGGCTGTGGCAGCGCCTAATCAGCCCCAGCATTTT,CASSPAVAAPNQPQHF
TRBJ2-3,.,TRBD2,TRBV7-8,TGTGCCAGCAGCCCAAAAGACCTAGCGGGACCGTATTTT,CASSPKDLAGPYF
TRBJ2-1,few,.,TRBV6-5,TGTGCCAGCAGTTATATCCAGGGTAGGAATGAGCAGTTCTTC,CASSYIQGRNEQFF
TRBJ1-5,.,TRBD1,TRBV4-3,TGCGCCAGCAGCCAAGGGGGACAGGGTTCAGGGCAGCCCCAGCATTTT,CASSQGGQGSGQPQHF
TRBJ2-1,.,TRBD2,TRBV5-6,TGTGCCAGCAGCTTGTACGGGGGGAACTACAATGAGCAGTTCTTC,CASSLYGGNYNEQFF
TRBJ2-2,.,.,TRBV19,TGTGCCAGTAGTATAGCCAGGGCAAACACCGGGGAGCTGTTTTTT,CASSIARANTGELFF
TRBJ1-6,.,.,TRBV27,TGTGCCAGCAGTCCCCGGGGGGGGTCACCCCTCCACTTT,CASSPRGGSPLHF
TRBJ1-2,.,.,TRBV5-1,TGCGCCAGCAGCTTGGACGGTCCGAGGGGCTACACCTTC,CASSLDGPRGYTF
TRBJ1-1,.,.,TRBV5-6,TGTGCCAGCAGTACGACAGAGAACACTGAAGCTTTCTTT,CASSTTENTEAFF
TRBJ1-3,few,.,TRBV6-1,TGTGCCAGCAGCACGGTGAGCTCTGGAAACACCATATATTTT,CASSTVSSGNTIYF
TRBJ2-7,.,TRBD1,TRBV5-1,TGCGCCAGCAGCTTGGGCGGGACAGGGGGCGCCGAGCAGTACTTC,CASSLGGTGGAEQYF
TRBJ2-1,once,TRBD1,TRBV10-3,TGTGCCATCAGGGACAGGGACAATGAGCAGTTCTTC,CAIRDRDNEQFF
TRBJ2-3,.,TRBD2,TRBV2,TGTGCCAGCAGTTTGGGGGAGGGAGATACGCAGTATTTT,CASSLGEGDTQYF
TRBJ1-4,.,.,TRBV6-1,TGTGCCAGCAGTGAACCCAGGGGTAATGAAAAACTGTTTTTT,CASSEPRGNEKLFF
TRBJ1-2,.,TRBD1,TRBV27,TGTGCCAGCAGTCAAATACTCGACAGGGGCCCTGATGACTATGGCTACACCTTC,CASSQILDRGPDDYGYTF
TRBJ2-3,once,TRBD1,TRBV5-1,TGCGCCAGCAGCTTGATGAAGGGGGCCTTCACAGATACGCAGTATTTT,CASSLMKGAFTDTQYF
TRBJ1-2,.,TRBD1,TRBV10-2,TGCGCCAGCAGTAAGGACAGGGCCTATGGCTACACCTTC,CASSKDRAYGYTF
TRBJ1-6,.,TRBD1,TRBV2,TGTGCCAGCAGGACCGGGACAGGGGGCAAGCTTTCCTATAATTCACCCCTCCACTTT,CASRTGTGGKLSYNSPLHF
TRBJ2-3,.,TRBD1,TRBV5-5,TGTGCCAGCAGCTCCTATTGGGGGACAGGGGGCAACACAGATACGCAGTATTTT,CASSSYWGTGGNTDTQYF
TRBJ1-6,.,TRBD1,TRBV11-2,TGTGCCAGCAGCACCTGGGACAGGGGAGGTTCACCCCTCCACTTT,CASSTWDRGGSPLHF
TRBJ2-3,.,.,TRBV6-4,TGTGCCAGCAGTGACTCCAACACAGATACGCAGTATTTT,CASSDSNTDTQYF
TRBJ2-1,.,TRBD2,TRBV11-3,TGTGCCAGCAGCCCGACTAGCGGGGGGAGGGATGAGCAGTTCTTC,CASSPTSGGRDEQFF
TRBJ2-7,.,.,TRBV5-6,TGTGCCAGCAGCGGAACCGGGACATCCAACGAGCAGTACTTC,CASSGTGTSNEQYF
TRBJ1-2,.,TRBD1,TRBV7-8,TGTGCCAGCAGCTTAGGATCGACAGGGCAGCCTTATGGCTACACCTTC,CASSLGSTGQPYGYTF
TRBJ2-7,.,.,TRBV11-1,TGTGCCAGCAGCAGAGACAGGTTAACCTACGAGCAGTACTTC,CASSRDRLTYEQYF
TRBJ1-2,.,.,TRBV27,TGTGCCAGCAGTCCCTCACAAGTCAGATATGGCTACACCTTC,CASSPSQVRYGYTF
TRBJ1-6,.,TRBD1,TRBV6-5,TGTGCCAGCAGGACAGGGAATTCACCCCTCCACTTT,CASRTGNSPLHF
TRBJ2-2,.,.,TRBV6-4,TGTGCCAGCAGTGCCGCGAACACCGGGGAGCTGTTTTTT,CASSAANTGELFF
TRBJ1-1,large,TRBD1,TRBV25-1,TGTGCCAGCAGCCTCGGGGACAGGGATTTTACTGAAGCTTTCTTT,CASSLGDRDFTEAFF
TRBJ1-4,.,TRBD1,TRBV5-1,TGCGCCAGCAGCTTGGCCCCAGGGGGGAATGAAAAACTGTTTTTT,CASSLAPGGNEKLFF
TRBJ2-3,.,TRBD2,TRBV9,TGTGCCAGCAGCGTAGAAACTAGCGGGGGGGCCGGAGATACGCAGTATTTT,CASSVETSGGAGDTQYF
TRBJ2-5,.,.,TRBV11-1,TGTGCCAGCAGCTCGGTTACTAGCAATCAAGAGACCCAGTACTTC,CASSSVTSNQETQYF
TRBJ1-6,.,TRBD1,TRBV6-5,TGTGCCAGCAGTGTCCGACAGGGTGGAGATTCACCCCTCCACTTT,CASSVRQGGDSPLHF
TRBJ2-7,few,.,TRBV2,TGTGCCAGCAGGGAAGACAGGCACTCCTACGAGCAGTACTTC,CASREDRHSYEQYF
TRBJ2-7,.,TRBD1,TRBV7-2,TGTGCCAGCAGCCGACAGGGGACCAGCTCCTACGAGCAGTACTTC,CASSRQGTSSYEQYF
TRBJ1-1,.,.,TRBV29-1,TGCAGCGTTGTCCCGGGGGGGGCAGGCCCGAGTACTGAAGCTTTCTTT,CSVVPGGAGPSTEAFF
TRBJ1-5,once,.,TRBV19,TGTGCCAGTAGTATCGCGGGGGTAGGGGAGCCCCAGCATTTT,CASSIAGVGEPQHF
TRBJ1-4,.,TRBD1,TRBV30,TGTGCCTGGAACTTTGCTGGGGGACAGGGTGATGAAAAACTGTTTTTT,CAWNFAGGQGDEKLFF
TRBJ2-1,.,TRBD2,TRBV19,TGTGCCAGTAGTATAGAGGCTAGCGGGGGCTACAATGAGCAGTTCTTC,CASSIEASGGYNEQFF